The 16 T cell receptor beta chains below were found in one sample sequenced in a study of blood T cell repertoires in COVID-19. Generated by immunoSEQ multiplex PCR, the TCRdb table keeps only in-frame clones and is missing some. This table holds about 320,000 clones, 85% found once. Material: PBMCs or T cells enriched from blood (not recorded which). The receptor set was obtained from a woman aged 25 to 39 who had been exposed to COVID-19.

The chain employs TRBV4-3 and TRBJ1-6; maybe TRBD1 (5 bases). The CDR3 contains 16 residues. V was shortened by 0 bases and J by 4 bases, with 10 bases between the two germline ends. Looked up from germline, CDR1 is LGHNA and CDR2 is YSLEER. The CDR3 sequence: CASSQDPGGYNSPLHF. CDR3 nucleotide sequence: TGCGCCAGCAGCCAAGACCCCGGGGGATATAATTCACCCCTCCACTTT.

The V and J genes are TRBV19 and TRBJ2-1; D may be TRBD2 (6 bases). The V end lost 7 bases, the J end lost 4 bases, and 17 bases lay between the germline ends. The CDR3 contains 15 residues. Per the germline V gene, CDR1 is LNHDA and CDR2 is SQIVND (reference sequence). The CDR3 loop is CASKEGGERYNEQFF. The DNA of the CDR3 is TGTGCCAGTAAAGAAGGAGGGGAACGGTACAATGAGCAGTTCTTC. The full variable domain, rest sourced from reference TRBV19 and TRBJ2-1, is DGGITQSPKYLFRKEGQNVTLSCEQNLNHDAMYWYRQDPGQGLRLIYYSQIVNDFQKGDIAEGYSVSREKKESFPLTVTSAQKNPTAFYLCASKEGGERYNEQFFGPGTRLTVL.

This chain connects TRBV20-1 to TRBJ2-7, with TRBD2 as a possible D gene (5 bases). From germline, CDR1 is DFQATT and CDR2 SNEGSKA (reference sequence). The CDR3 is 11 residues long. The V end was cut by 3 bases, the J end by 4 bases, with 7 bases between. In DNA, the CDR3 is TGCAGTGCTAGGAGGGAATACGAGCAGTACTTC. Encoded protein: CSARREYEQYF.

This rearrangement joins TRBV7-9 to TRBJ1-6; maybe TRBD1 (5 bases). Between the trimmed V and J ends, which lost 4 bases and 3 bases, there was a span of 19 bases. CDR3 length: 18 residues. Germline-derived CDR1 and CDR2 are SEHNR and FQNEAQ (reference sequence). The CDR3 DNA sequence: TGTGCCAGCAGCTCCTCACCCACAGGTTCCAGCTATAATTCACCCCTCCACTTT. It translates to CASSSSPTGSSYNSPLHF. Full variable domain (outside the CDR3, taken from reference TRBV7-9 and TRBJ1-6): DTGVSQNPRHKITKRGQNVTFRCDPISEHNRLYWYRQTLGQGPEFLTYFQNEAQLEKSRLLSDRFSAERPKGSFSTLEIQRTEQGDSAMYLCASSSSPTGSSYNSPLHFGNGTRLTVT.

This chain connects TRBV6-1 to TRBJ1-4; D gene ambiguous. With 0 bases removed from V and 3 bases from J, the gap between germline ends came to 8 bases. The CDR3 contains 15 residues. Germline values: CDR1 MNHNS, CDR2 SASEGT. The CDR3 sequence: CASSEAWQSNEKLFF. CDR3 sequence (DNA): TGTGCCAGCAGTGAAGCGTGGCAGTCTAATGAAAAACTGTTTTTT.

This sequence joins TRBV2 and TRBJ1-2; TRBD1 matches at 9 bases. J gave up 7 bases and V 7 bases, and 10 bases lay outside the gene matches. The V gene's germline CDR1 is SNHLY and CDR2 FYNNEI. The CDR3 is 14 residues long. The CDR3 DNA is TGTGCCAGCACTACGGAGGGGACAGGGTTTGGCTACACCTTC. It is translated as CASTTEGTGFGYTF.

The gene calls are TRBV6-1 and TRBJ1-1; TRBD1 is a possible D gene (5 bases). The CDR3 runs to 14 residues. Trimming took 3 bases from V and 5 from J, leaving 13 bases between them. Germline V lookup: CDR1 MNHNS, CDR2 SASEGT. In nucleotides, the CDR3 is TGTGCCAGCAGTGAGCGGCAGGGAGGAACTGAAGCTTTCTTT. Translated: CASSERQGGTEAFF.

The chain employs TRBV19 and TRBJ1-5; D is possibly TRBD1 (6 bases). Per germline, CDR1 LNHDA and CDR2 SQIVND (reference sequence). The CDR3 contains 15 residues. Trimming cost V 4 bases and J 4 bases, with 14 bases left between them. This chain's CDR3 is CASSTHDRPNQPQHF. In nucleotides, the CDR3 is TGTGCCAGTAGTACGCACGACAGGCCGAATCAGCCCCAGCATTTT.

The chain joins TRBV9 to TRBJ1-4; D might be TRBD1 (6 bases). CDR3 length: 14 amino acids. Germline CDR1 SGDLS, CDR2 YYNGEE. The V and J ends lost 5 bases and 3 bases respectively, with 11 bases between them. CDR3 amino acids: CASSERGSNEKLFF. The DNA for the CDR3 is TGTGCCAGCAGTGAGAGGGGGTCTAATGAAAAACTGTTTTTT. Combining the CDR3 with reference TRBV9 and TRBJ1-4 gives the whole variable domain DSGVTQTPKHLITATGQRVTLRCSPRSGDLSVYWYQQSLDQGLQFLIQYYNGEERAKGNILERFSAQQFPDLHSELNLSSLELGDSALYFCASSERGSNEKLFFGSGTQLSVL.

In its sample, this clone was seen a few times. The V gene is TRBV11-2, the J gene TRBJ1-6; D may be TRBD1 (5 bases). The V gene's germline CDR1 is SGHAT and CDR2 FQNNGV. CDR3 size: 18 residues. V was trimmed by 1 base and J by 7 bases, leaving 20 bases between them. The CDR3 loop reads CASSLVRSSQGGNSPLHF. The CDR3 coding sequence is TGTGCCAGCAGCTTAGTTAGGTCAAGTCAGGGTGGGAATTCACCCCTCCACTTT. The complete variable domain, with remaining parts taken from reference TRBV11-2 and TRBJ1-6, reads EAGVAQSPRYKIIEKRQSVAFWCNPISGHATLYWYQQILGQGPKLLIQFQNNGVVDDSQLPKDRFSAERLKGVDSTLKIQPAKLEDSAVYLCASSLVRSSQGGNSPLHFGNGTRLTVT.

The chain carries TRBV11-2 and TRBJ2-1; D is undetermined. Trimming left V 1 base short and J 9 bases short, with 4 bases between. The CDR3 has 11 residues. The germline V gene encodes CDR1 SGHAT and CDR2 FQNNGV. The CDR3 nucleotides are TGTGCCAGCAGCTTAGGCGGTGAGCAGTTCTTC. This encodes CASSLGGEQFF.

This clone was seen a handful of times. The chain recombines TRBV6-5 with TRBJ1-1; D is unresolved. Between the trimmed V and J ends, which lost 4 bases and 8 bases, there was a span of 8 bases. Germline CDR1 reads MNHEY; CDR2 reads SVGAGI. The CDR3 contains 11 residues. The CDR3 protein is CASSSRVEAFF. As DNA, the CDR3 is TGTGCCAGCAGTTCTCGGGTAGAAGCTTTCTTT.

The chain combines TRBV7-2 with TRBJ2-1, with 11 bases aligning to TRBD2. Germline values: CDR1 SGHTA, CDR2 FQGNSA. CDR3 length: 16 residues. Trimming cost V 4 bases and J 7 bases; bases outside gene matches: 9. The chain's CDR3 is CASSSNSGGVVNEQFF. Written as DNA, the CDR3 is TGTGCCAGCAGCTCCAATAGCGGGGGGGTTGTAAATGAGCAGTTCTTC.

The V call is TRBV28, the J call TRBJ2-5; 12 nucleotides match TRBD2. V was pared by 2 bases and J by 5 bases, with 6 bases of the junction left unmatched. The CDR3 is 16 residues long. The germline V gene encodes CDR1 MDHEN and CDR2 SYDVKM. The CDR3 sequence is CASSLNFLAGGETQYF. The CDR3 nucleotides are TGTGCCAGCAGTTTAAATTTCCTAGCGGGGGGGGAGACCCAGTACTTC.

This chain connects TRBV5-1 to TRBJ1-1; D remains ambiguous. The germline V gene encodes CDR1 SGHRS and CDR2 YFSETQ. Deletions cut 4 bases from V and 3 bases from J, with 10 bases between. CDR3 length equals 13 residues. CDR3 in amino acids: CASSPRTHTEAFF. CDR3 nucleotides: TGCGCCAGCAGCCCCAGAACCCACACTGAAGCTTTCTTT.

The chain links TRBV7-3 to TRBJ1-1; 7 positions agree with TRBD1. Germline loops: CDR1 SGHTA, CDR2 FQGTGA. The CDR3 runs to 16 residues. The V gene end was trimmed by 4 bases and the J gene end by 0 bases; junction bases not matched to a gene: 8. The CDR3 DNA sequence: TGTGCCAGCAGCTCTAACGACAGGGCATTGAACACTGAAGCTTTCTTT. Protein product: CASSSNDRALNTEAFF.